This T cell receptor beta chain is drawn from a study of shared clonotypes between healthy human individuals. Across the whole study: A few men and two women, aged 18 to 49, were donors. The plates for each donor numbered three CD4 naive, three CD4 memory, two CD8 naive and one CD8 memory.

V was clipped by 7 bases and J by 3 bases; unmatched bases: 7. Germline CDR1 is SQVTM and CDR2 is ANQGSEA. The CDR3 consists of 14 residues. It was CD45RO-negative cells, positively selected for CCR7, that made up naive CD8 cells, with terminally differentiated effector memory CD45RA+ cells excluded. Using immunoSEQ multiplex PCR, the repertoire was profiled, and TCRdb retains in-frame clones only, with some absent. The sample has around 1.9 million clones; roughly 91% are singletons. Study-level points and caveats: Larger estimated richness was generally seen in naive subsets than in memory subsets.

As regards this clone: Its antigen is currently unknown.

The specimen sequenced was naive CD8+ T cells from PBMCs. The chain employs TRBV29-1 and TRBJ2-3; 10 nucleotides align to TRBD2. The sequence derives from a man aged 18 to 29 in good health. Some clones in this sample may be carry-over from other donors' samples. The CDR3, as DNA: TGCAGCGCGACTAGCGGGCAGACGACAGATACGCAGTATTTT. This codes for CSATSGQTTDTQYF.